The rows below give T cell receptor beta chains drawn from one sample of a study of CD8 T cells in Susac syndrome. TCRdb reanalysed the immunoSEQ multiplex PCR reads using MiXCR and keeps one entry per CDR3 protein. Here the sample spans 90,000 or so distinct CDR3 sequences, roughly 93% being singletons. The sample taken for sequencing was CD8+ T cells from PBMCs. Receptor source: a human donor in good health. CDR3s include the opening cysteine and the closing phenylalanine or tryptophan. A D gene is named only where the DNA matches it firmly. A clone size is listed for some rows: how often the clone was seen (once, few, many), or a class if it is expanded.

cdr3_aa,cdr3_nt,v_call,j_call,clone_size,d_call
CASSTTIPGRRQSSYNSPLHF,TGTGCCAGCAGTACGACCATTCCGGGACGTAGACAGAGCTCCTATAATTCACCCCTCCACTTT,TRBV6-1,TRBJ1-6,.,.
CASSHGTSGGVGEQFF,TGTGCCAGCAGCCATGGGACTAGCGGGGGGGTCGGGGAGCAGTTCTTC,TRBV11-2,TRBJ2-1,.,TRBD2
CSVEDDLSTIYF,TGCAGCGTTGAAGATGATTTGTCGACCATATATTTT,TRBV29-1,TRBJ1-3,.,.
CSVPWGGNGYTF,TGCAGCGTCCCCTGGGGGGGTAATGGCTACACCTTC,TRBV29-1,TRBJ1-2,.,.
CASSLGVQGRSNQPQHF,TGTGCCAGCAGCTTAGGGGTACAGGGGCGGAGCAATCAGCCCCAGCATTTT,TRBV7-8,TRBJ1-5,.,TRBD1
CASSLLTSGINSYEQYF,TGTGCCAGCAGCTTACTGACTAGCGGCATAAACTCCTACGAGCAGTACTTC,TRBV5-6,TRBJ2-7,.,TRBD2
CASSLVHYNSPLHF,TGTGCCAGCAGCTTAGTTCATTATAATTCACCCCTCCACTTT,TRBV7-9,TRBJ1-6,.,.
CASSSDSTDTQYF,TGTGCCAGCAGCTCTGACTCCACAGATACGCAGTATTTT,TRBV13,TRBJ2-3,.,.
CAWRTRTGELFF,TGTGCCTGGAGGACGCGGACCGGGGAGCTGTTTTTT,TRBV30,TRBJ2-2,.,.
CASSVQAGVNEQYF,TGTGCCAGCAGCGTCCAAGCGGGGGTGAACGAGCAGTACTTC,TRBV9,TRBJ2-7,.,TRBD2
CSVPPKDRGSYGYTF,TGCAGCGTTCCCCCCAAGGACAGGGGATCTTACGGCTACACCTTC,TRBV29-1,TRBJ1-2,.,TRBD1
CASSPGRDWLLAYTF,TGTGCCAGCAGTCCGGGCAGGGACTGGCTACTCGCCTACACCTTC,TRBV12-3/TRBV12-4,TRBJ1-2,.,.
CATSRDRLLNTEAFF,TGTGCCACCAGCAGGGACAGGCTCCTGAACACTGAAGCTTTCTTT,TRBV15,TRBJ1-1,.,TRBD1
CAITLEGGPETQYF,TGTGCCATTACGCTAGAGGGGGGGCCAGAGACCCAGTACTTC,TRBV5-4,TRBJ2-5,.,.
CASSPYSAASGEQFF,TGTGCCAGCAGCCCGTATTCCGCGGCGAGTGGTGAGCAGTTCTTC,TRBV7-7,TRBJ2-1,.,.
CSAEQGAFPEAFF,TGCAGCGCAGAACAGGGGGCTTTTCCTGAAGCTTTCTTT,TRBV29-1,TRBJ1-1,.,TRBD1
CSVEDQNGAIFTDTQYF,TGCAGCGTTGAAGATCAGAACGGGGCTATTTTCACAGATACGCAGTATTTT,TRBV29-1,TRBJ2-3,.,.
CASSRNGAEAFF,TGTGCCAGCAGCCGGAATGGCGCGGAAGCTTTCTTT,TRBV9,TRBJ1-1,.,.
CASSQAAGAGSPLHF,TGTGCCAGCAGCCAAGCGGCGGGGGCTGGTTCACCCCTCCACTTT,TRBV14,TRBJ1-6,.,.
CASSSPGGTGNEQYF,TGTGCCAGCAGCTCACCAGGGGGAACGGGGAACGAGCAGTACTTC,TRBV7-9,TRBJ2-7,.,TRBD1
CASSPQGAGGTDTQYF,TGTGCCAGCAGCCCCCAGGGGGCTGGGGGCACAGATACGCAGTATTTT,TRBV7-6,TRBJ2-3,.,TRBD1
CASSTDEGPYEQYF,TGTGCCAGCAGCACCGACGAAGGCCCCTACGAGCAGTACTTC,TRBV13,TRBJ2-7,.,.
CSAPDRASGQPQHF,TGCAGTGCCCCAGACAGGGCTTCAGGACAGCCCCAGCATTTT,TRBV20-1,TRBJ1-5,.,TRBD1
CASSPRPQGNTEAFF,TGTGCCAGCAGCCCCCGGCCACAGGGGAACACTGAAGCTTTCTTT,TRBV7-9,TRBJ1-1,.,.
CATSGGTPGELFF,TGTGCCACCAGTGGTGGGACCCCCGGGGAGCTGTTTTTT,TRBV24-1,TRBJ2-2,.,.
CASHYLNEQYF,TGTGCCAGCCACTATCTCAACGAGCAGTACTTC,TRBV7-2,TRBJ2-7,.,.
CSVPEGARAFF,TGCAGCGTCCCCGAAGGGGCGAGGGCTTTCTTT,TRBV29-1,TRBJ1-1,.,.
CATSRERTTSYEQYF,TGTGCCACCAGCAGAGAACGGACTACCTCCTACGAGCAGTACTTC,TRBV15,TRBJ2-7,.,.
CASSLSRGNTEAFF,TGTGCCAGCAGTTTATCGCGGGGGAACACTGAAGCTTTCTTT,TRBV27,TRBJ1-1,once,.
CSVDGPGTAYGYTF,TGCAGCGTTGATGGTCCCGGGACAGCTTATGGCTACACCTTC,TRBV29-1,TRBJ1-2,.,TRBD1
CSVEGTAVNYGYTF,TGCAGCGTTGAAGGGACAGCCGTAAACTATGGCTACACCTTC,TRBV29-1,TRBJ1-2,.,.
CASSPEITGELFF,TGTGCCAGCAGCCCTGAAATAACCGGGGAGCTGTTTTTT,TRBV7-9,TRBJ2-2,.,.
CASSSSMGNTEAFF,TGTGCCAGCAGCTCCTCCATGGGGAACACTGAAGCTTTCTTT,TRBV7-6,TRBJ1-1,.,.
CASSLFGTNPYQETQYF,TGTGCCAGCAGCTTGTTTGGGACAAACCCGTACCAAGAGACCCAGTACTTC,TRBV7-2,TRBJ2-5,once,.
CSARVHSGANVLTF,TGCAGTGCTAGAGTCCACTCTGGGGCCAACGTCCTGACTTTC,TRBV20-1,TRBJ2-6,.,.
CASSATGTKEKLFF,TGTGCCAGCAGCGCCACGGGGACGAAAGAAAAACTGTTTTTT,TRBV9,TRBJ1-4,.,.
CASSPLAGAGADTQYF,TGTGCCAGCAGTCCCCTCGCGGGGGCGGGGGCAGATACGCAGTATTTT,TRBV6-6,TRBJ2-3,.,.
CASSLGWRGNTDTQYF,TGTGCCAGCAGTTTAGGTTGGCGGGGGAATACAGATACGCAGTATTTT,TRBV27,TRBJ2-3,.,TRBD2
CSVEGAGWDTEAFF,TGCAGCGTTGAAGGGGCAGGGTGGGACACTGAAGCTTTCTTT,TRBV29-1,TRBJ1-1,.,.
CASSFEDTQYF,TGTGCCAGCAGCTTCGAAGATACGCAGTATTTT,TRBV13,TRBJ2-3,.,.
CSARRLQAERNTEAFF,TGCAGTGCTAGACGGTTACAGGCAGAACGGAACACTGAAGCTTTCTTT,TRBV20-1,TRBJ1-1,.,.
CASSVGSGGPDTQYF,TGTGCCAGCAGCGTAGGTTCAGGTGGCCCAGATACGCAGTATTTT,TRBV9,TRBJ2-3,.,.
CASSVGANTEAFF,TGTGCCAGCAGCGTTGGGGCGAACACTGAAGCTTTCTTT,TRBV9,TRBJ1-1,.,.